This passage covers 32 T cell receptor beta chains from one sample sequenced in a study of T cells in tuberculosis. The table came from immunoSEQ multiplex PCR; TCRdb's copy has only in-frame clones and leaves some out. Here the sample spans about 88,000 clones, around 90% being singletons. Cells were sorted from thawed PBMC rested overnight and stained with GMM-loaded CD1B tetramer, viability dye and anti-CD3. C32 glucose monomycolate from Rhodococcus equi was loaded onto the CD1B tetramers. Sequencing was done on a sample of CD1b-GMM tetramer-negative cells sorted from PBMCs. The receptors stem from an adult woman with latent tuberculosis.

The chain links TRBV10-3 to TRBJ2-3, with D possibly TRBD1 on 5 matching bases. Per germline, CDR1 ENHRY and CDR2 SYGVKD. The CDR3 covers 13 residues. With 10 bases removed from V and 0 bases from J, the gap between germline ends came to 11 bases. The CDR3 bases are TGTGCCACACAGGAACCTAGCACAGATACGCAGTATTTT. The encoded protein is CATQEPSTDTQYF.

This chain connects TRBV6-1 to TRBJ1-1; 9 bases fit TRBD1. J was trimmed by 3 bases and V by 7 bases; bases with no gene match: 6. CDR3 length: 14 amino acids. CDR1 is MNHNS and CDR2 is SASEGT in the germline V gene. The DNA for the CDR3 is TGTGCCAGCACCGAGGGGACAGGGCACACTGAAGCTTTCTTT. This codes for CASTEGTGHTEAFF.

The rearrangement joins TRBV2 to TRBJ2-3; 8 bases map to TRBD2. Germline CDR1 and CDR2: SNHLY and FYNNEI. The CDR3 is 17 amino acids. V lost 5 bases, J lost 1 base, and 11 bases stayed unmatched. The CDR3: CASSHLRGAGGTDTQYF. The CDR3 nucleotides are TGTGCCAGCAGTCACCTACGGGGAGCGGGGGGCACAGATACGCAGTATTTT. The full variable domain, with the rest looked up from reference TRBV2 and TRBJ2-3, is EPEVTQTPSHQVTQMGQEVILRCVPISNHLYFYWYRQILGQKVEFLVSFYNNEISEKSEIFDDQFSVERPDGSNFTLKIRSTKLEDSAMYFCASSHLRGAGGTDTQYFGPGTRLTVL.

The DNA of the CDR3 is TGTGCCAGTAGTATAGACAGGTCGACTAATGAAAAACTGTTTTTT. Encoded protein: CASSIDRSTNEKLFF. V is TRBV19 and J is TRBJ1-4; D is ambiguous. CDR3 length: 15 amino acids. With 0 bases removed from V and 2 bases from J, the gap between germline ends came to 7 bases. CDR1 and CDR2 from the germline V gene are LNHDA and SQIVND (reference sequence). The full variable domain, with the rest looked up from reference TRBV19 and TRBJ1-4, is DGGITQSPKYLFRKEGQNVTLSCEQNLNHDAMYWYRQDPGQGLRLIYYSQIVNDFQKGDIAEGYSVSREKKESFPLTVTSAQKNPTAFYLCASSIDRSTNEKLFFGSGTQLSVL.

This chain links TRBV5-1 with TRBJ1-1; D unresolved. Trimming left V 1 base short and J 5 bases short, with 6 bases between. Germline V CDR1 and CDR2: SGHRS, YFSETQ. The CDR3 spans 12 residues. CDR3 sequence (DNA): TGCGCCAGCAGCTTGAAGAGAACTGAAGCTTTCTTT. Amino acids: CASSLKRTEAFF.

This rearrangement joins TRBV25-1 to TRBJ2-3; tentative D call: TRBD1 (7 bases). V was cut by 1 base and J by 3 bases, with 11 bases left in between. The CDR3 covers 15 residues. Germline loops: CDR1 MGHDK, CDR2 SYGVNS. The chain's CDR3 is CASSEWRDRTDTQYF. As DNA, the CDR3 is TGTGCCAGCAGTGAATGGCGGGACAGAACAGATACGCAGTATTTT.

The chain employs TRBV29-1 and TRBJ2-3, with 8 bases fitting TRBD2. Germline V CDR1 and CDR2: SQVTM, ANQGSEA. V shed 3 bases and J 1 base; nucleotides not matched to a gene: 6. The CDR3 covers 15 residues. CDR3: CSVDGGAGGTDTQYF. CDR3 nucleotide sequence: TGCAGCGTTGACGGGGGAGCGGGGGGCACAGATACGCAGTATTTT.

The chain recombines TRBV7-9 with TRBJ2-5; the match to TRBD2 covers 8 bases. Germline V CDR1 and CDR2: SEHNR, FQNEAQ (reference sequence). The CDR3 consists of 14 residues. V trimming: 3 bases; J trimming: 3 bases; junction bases outside the gene matches: 3. The CDR3 loop reads CASSFGLAKETQYF. In DNA, the CDR3 is TGTGCCAGCAGCTTTGGACTAGCTAAAGAGACCCAGTACTTC.

The chain combines TRBV19 with TRBJ2-2, with a weak D call TRBD1 (5 bases). V dropped 4 bases and J dropped 1 base, with 10 bases sitting between them. The germline V gene has CDR1 LNHDA and CDR2 SQIVND (reference sequence). The CDR3 covers 15 residues. The CDR3 spells CASSTGYRNTGELFF. As DNA, the CDR3 is TGTGCCAGTAGTACAGGGTATCGGAACACCGGGGAGCTGTTTTTT.

The V and J genes are TRBV11-3 and TRBJ2-3; 8 bases line up with TRBD2. CDR1 and CDR2 (germline): SGHNT, YENEEA. CDR3 length: 16 amino acids. V was pared by 5 bases and J by 1 base, with 8 bases of the junction left unmatched. CDR3: CASSTGGGAGTDTQYF. The DNA for the CDR3 is TGTGCCAGCAGCACCGGGGGGGGCGCAGGCACAGATACGCAGTATTTT. The full variable domain, its missing parts supplied by reference TRBV11-3 and TRBJ2-3, is EAGVVQSPRYKIIEKKQPVAFWCNPISGHNTLYWYLQNLGQGPELLIRYENEEAVDDSQLPKDRFSAERLKGVDSTLKIQPAELGDSAVYLCASSTGGGAGTDTQYFGPGTRLTVL.

V usage is TRBV5-6 and J usage is TRBJ1-1; D perhaps matches TRBD1 (6 bases). Germline CDR1 and CDR2: SGHDT and YYEEEE. V shed 3 bases and J shed 0 bases, with 12 bases lying between them. This CDR3 contains 15 residues. The CDR3 loop is CASSSGDTLNTEAFF. The CDR3 nucleotides are TGTGCCAGCAGCTCCGGGGACACTCTGAACACTGAAGCTTTCTTT. Supplemented by reference TRBV5-6 and TRBJ1-1, the full variable domain reads DAGVTQSPTHLIKTRGQQVTLRCSPKSGHDTVSWYQQALGQGPQFIFQYYEEEERQRGNFPDRFSGHQFPNYSSELNVNALLLGDSALYLCASSSGDTLNTEAFFGQGTRLTVV.

The chain's CDR3 is CASRLQGGNTEAFF. CDR3 DNA sequence: TGTGCCAGCAGACTACAGGGCGGGAACACTGAAGCTTTCTTT. This chain connects TRBV7-9 to TRBJ1-1, with D possibly being TRBD1 (6 bases). This CDR3 is built from 14 residues. Germline V gives CDR1 SEHNR, CDR2 FQNEAQ (reference sequence). V was trimmed by 6 bases and J by 1 base, leaving 12 bases between them.

This clone was counted once. The chain carries TRBV7-6 and TRBJ2-1, with 7 positions matching TRBD1. With 4 bases clipped from V and 5 bases from J, the junction kept 8 bases outside the gene matches. CDR1 and CDR2 (germline): SGHVS, FNYEAQ. The CDR3 sequence is 15 residues long. The CDR3 nucleotides are TGTGCCAGCAGCTCCCAGACAGGGAGTAACAATGAGCAGTTCTTC. As protein: CASSSQTGSNNEQFF. The whole variable domain, filled in from reference TRBV7-6 and TRBJ2-1, reads GAGVSQSPRYKVTKRGQDVALRCDPISGHVSLYWYRQALGQGPEFLTYFNYEAQQDKSGLPNDRFSAERPEGSISTLTIQRTEQRDSAMYRCASSSQTGSNNEQFFGPGTRLTVL.

The V and J genes are TRBV7-3 and TRBJ2-3, with 7 positions matching TRBD1. Germline values: CDR1 SGHTA, CDR2 FQGTGA. The CDR3 totals 15 residues. Losses at the gene ends were 2 bases for V and 1 base for J; bases not matched to a gene: 3. In nucleotides, the CDR3 is TGTGCCAGCAGCTTACGGCAGGGGGGCACAGATACGCAGTATTTT. Translating it yields CASSLRQGGTDTQYF.

The chain has TRBV14 and TRBJ2-5, with 11 bases matching TRBD1. Looked up from germline, CDR1 is SGHDN and CDR2 is FVKESK. The length of the CDR3 is 19 residues. V lost 4 bases to trimming and J lost 7 bases; unmatched junction nucleotides: 20. CDR3 sequence reads: CASSRRAGTGGPLRGTQYF. DNA for the CDR3: TGTGCCAGCAGCCGAAGGGCCGGGACAGGGGGTCCCCTAAGGGGGACCCAGTACTTC.

The DNA for the CDR3 is TGTGCCAGCAGCCTACAGGGGGTTTCTTATAATTCACCCCTCCACTTT. Translating it yields CASSLQGVSYNSPLHF. The chain couples TRBV27 to TRBJ1-6; 8 bases agree with TRBD1. Per germline, CDR1 MNHEY and CDR2 SMNVEV (reference sequence). Unmatched junction bases numbered 8, after V lost 6 bases and J lost 4 bases. The CDR3 consists of 16 residues.

The chain uses TRBV6-1 and TRBJ1-6; 10 bases line up with TRBD1. V lost 7 bases, J lost 6 bases, and 6 bases stayed unmatched. This CDR3 contains 15 residues. The germline V gene encodes CDR1 MNHNS and CDR2 SASEGT. The chain's CDR3 is CASNKGTGVNSPLHF. In DNA, the CDR3 is TGTGCCAGCAATAAAGGGACAGGGGTTAATTCACCCCTCCACTTT.

The rearrangement joins TRBV27 to TRBJ1-4, with D possibly matching TRBD1 (6 bases). The CDR3 covers 14 residues. Germline values: CDR1 MNHEY, CDR2 SMNVEV (reference sequence). Trimming cost V 0 bases and J 8 bases, with 10 bases left between them. For the CDR3, the DNA is TGTGCCAGCAGTTTATCGGGGGCAGGCGAAAAACTGTTTTTT. It encodes CASSLSGAGEKLFF.

The chain is built from TRBV28 and TRBJ2-3; 10 positions match TRBD1. The CDR3 runs 15 residues. Germline V CDR1 and CDR2: MDHEN, SYDVKM. Unmatched junction bases numbered 10, after V lost 6 bases and J lost 7 bases. The CDR3 is CASSHTTGGVNTQYF. In DNA form, the CDR3 reads TGTGCCAGCAGCCATACGACAGGGGGCGTAAATACGCAGTATTTT.

This chain joins TRBV9 and TRBJ1-2; 7 bases match TRBD1. The V segment lost 0 bases and the J segment 10 bases; nucleotides outside the gene matches: 6. This CDR3 is built from 13 residues. The V gene's germline CDR1 is SGDLS and CDR2 YYNGEE. CDR3 in amino acids: CASSVGEGTDYTF. The DNA of the CDR3 is TGTGCCAGCAGCGTAGGGGAAGGGACAGACTACACCTTC.

This clone was seen once. V gene TRBV30 combines with J gene TRBJ1-4, with 8 bases lining up with TRBD1. Trimming took 5 bases from V and 8 from J; bases not matched to a gene: 4. There are 12 residues in the CDR3. CDR1 is GTSNPN, CDR2 SVGIG, per germline (reference sequence). This chain's CDR3 is CAWGQGGEKLFF. Here the CDR3 DNA reads TGTGCCTGGGGACAGGGCGGCGAAAAACTGTTTTTT.

The J gene is TRBJ2-4, the V gene TRBV5-1; D is possibly TRBD2 (6 bases). CDR3 size: 16 residues. V was cut by 0 bases and J by 3 bases, with 13 bases left in between. CDR1 and CDR2 (germline): SGHRS, YFSETQ. CDR3 DNA: TGCGCCAGCAGCTTGGATGGGGTGGGGGGCAAAAACATTCAGTACTTC. Amino acids: CASSLDGVGGKNIQYF.

The chain has TRBV7-9 and TRBJ2-1; TRBD2 agrees at 7 bases. The V gene end was trimmed by 2 bases and the J gene end by 3 bases; junction bases not matched to a gene: 1. Germline lookup yields CDR1 SEHNR and CDR2 FQNEAQ (reference sequence). The CDR3 has 14 residues. As DNA, the CDR3 is TGTGCCAGCAGCTTATCTAGCGGCTACAATGAGCAGTTCTTC. It encodes CASSLSSGYNEQFF.

The V call is TRBV30, the J call TRBJ2-3, with TRBD2 matching over 9 bases. With V trimmed by 5 bases and J by 6 bases, 9 bases remained unmatched. The CDR3 has 14 amino acids. Germline CDR1 is GTSNPN and CDR2 is SVGIG (reference sequence). The CDR3 sequence is CAWGAGRGGDTQYF. For the CDR3, the DNA is TGTGCCTGGGGGGCAGGGCGGGGGGGGGATACGCAGTATTTT.

The chain carries TRBV15 and TRBJ1-1, with a tentative D call TRBD1 (5 bases). The CDR3 covers 16 residues. Germline V gene data show CDR1 as LNHNV and CDR2 as YYDKDF (reference sequence). V was cut by 0 bases and J by 1 base, with 12 bases left in between. CDR3 sequence: CATSRDLGAANTEAFF. The CDR3 DNA reads as TGTGCCACCAGCAGAGATCTTGGGGCGGCGAACACTGAAGCTTTCTTT.

V is TRBV19 and J is TRBJ1-2; D gene ambiguous. Trimming cost V 1 base and J 4 bases, with 25 bases left between them. There are 19 residues in the CDR3. CDR1 and CDR2 from the germline V gene are LNHDA and SQIVND (reference sequence). The CDR3 nucleotides read TGTGCCAGTAGTATAGTCGCCCGGGTCCGCACTCCGAATTTCTATGGCTACACCTTC. Its translation is CASSIVARVRTPNFYGYTF.

The chain is built from TRBV4-1 and TRBJ1-4; TRBD1 matches 7 bases. Germline V CDR1 and CDR2: MGHRA, YSYEKL. V dropped 1 base and J dropped 5; count of bases not matched to a gene: 4. The CDR3 contains 15 residues. CDR3 sequence (DNA): TGCGCCAGCAGCCAAGCGACAGGGTGGAATGAAAAACTGTTTTTT. It codes for CASSQATGWNEKLFF.

V gene TRBV2 combines with J gene TRBJ1-2, with D maybe TRBD1 (5 bases). The V and J ends lost 2 bases and 2 bases respectively, with 15 bases between them. Per germline, CDR1 SNHLY and CDR2 FYNNEI. CDR3 length equals 16 residues. CDR3 sequence (DNA): TGTGCCAGCAGTGAAAGGACGGGGGGTCAGAACTATGGCTACACCTTC. Amino acids: CASSERTGGQNYGYTF.

This chain connects TRBV15 to TRBJ1-5; 11 nucleotides align to TRBD1. The CDR3 covers 15 residues. Per germline, CDR1 LNHNV and CDR2 YYDKDF (reference sequence). Trimming cost V 5 bases and J 6 bases; bases outside gene matches: 6. CDR3 nucleotide sequence: TGTGCCACCAGCGGACAGGGGGCGCCTGGTCAGCCCCAGCATTTT. Its protein product is CATSGQGAPGQPQHF. The full variable domain, rest sourced from reference TRBV15 and TRBJ1-5, is DAMVIQNPRYQVTQFGKPVTLSCSQTLNHNVMYWYQQKSSQAPKLLFHYYDKDFNNEADTPDNFQSRRPNTSFCFLDIRSPGLGDTAMYLCATSGQGAPGQPQHFGDGTRLSIL.

The chain uses TRBV21-1 and TRBJ2-7; no DNA check was done on the table's D call, TRBD2. TRBV21-1 is a documented pseudogene. The CDR3 is made up of 14 amino acids. The CDR3 nucleotides read TGTGCCAGCAGCAAAGGGGAGAACTCCTACGAGCAGTACTTC. Its protein is CASSKGENSYEQYF.

The chain links TRBV5-1 to TRBJ2-7; a weak D match, TRBD2 (7 bases). V was pared by 0 bases and J by 6 bases, with 16 bases between. The CDR3 loop spans 15 amino acids. Germline V lookup: CDR1 SGHRS, CDR2 YFSETQ. CDR3 bases: TGCGCCAGCAGCTTGGGCCGCGGGGGCCGGGGCGAGCAGTACTTC. Residues: CASSLGRGGRGEQYF.

The chain combines TRBV12-5 with TRBJ1-2, with no clear D. The V gene lost 4 bases and the J gene lost 3 bases, with 12 bases spanning the gap. The germline gives CDR1 LGHNT, CDR2 FRNRAP. CDR3 size: 14 residues. The CDR3 bases are TGTGCTAGTGGTTCCGGAGGGTTGGACTATGGCTACACCTTC. Amino acids: CASGSGGLDYGYTF.